The 25 T cell receptor beta chains below all came from one sample that was sequenced in a study of OX40 agonist ivuxolimab in advanced cancers. The data were produced by immunoSEQ multiplex PCR, yet TCRdb's version contains in-frame clones alone and is incomplete. The sample lists 100,000 to 130,000 clones, about 91% occurring once. Here the sequenced sample was CD4+ or CD8+ T cells sorted from blood, taken in a trial of the OX40 agonist ivuxolimab. These receptors all stem from an adult with an advanced solid tumor such as melanoma, head and neck, liver or kidney cancer.

V and J are TRBV27 and TRBJ2-7, with 7 nucleotides matching TRBD2. Germline values: CDR1 MNHEY, CDR2 SMNVEV (reference sequence). The junction had 8 bases not matched to a gene; V was cut back by 6 bases and J by 3 bases. This CDR3 spans 14 amino acids. CDR3 in amino acids: CASRQLASGYEQYF. The CDR3 DNA is TGTGCCAGCAGGCAACTAGCGTCTGGCTACGAGCAGTACTTC.

V usage is TRBV6-5 and J usage is TRBJ2-6; D gene ambiguous. V was clipped by 6 bases and J by 0 bases, with 6 bases between them. CDR1 and CDR2 from the germline V gene are MNHEY and SVGAGI. This CDR3 is 14 amino acids long. For the CDR3, the DNA is TGTGCCAGCAGAACCCCCTCTGGGGCCAACGTCCTGACTTTC. Protein: CASRTPSGANVLTF.

The CDR3 sequence is CAWKFGQGLNTEAFF. The CDR3 DNA reads TGTGCCTGGAAATTTGGGCAGGGGCTAAACACTGAAGCTTTCTTT. The chain carries TRBV30 and TRBJ1-1; maybe TRBD1 (6 bases). CDR1 is GTSNPN, CDR2 SVGIG, per germline (reference sequence). The CDR3 sequence is 15 residues long. The ends were cut back, 4 bases at V and 2 bases at J, with 17 bases in the middle.

V is TRBV6-5 and J is TRBJ2-7; D is undetermined. Trimming cost V 7 bases and J 0 bases, with 10 bases left between them. The CDR3 consists of 13 residues. CDR1 is MNHEY, CDR2 SVGAGI, per germline. CDR3 region: CASKTPNSYEQYF. The DNA for the CDR3 is TGTGCCAGCAAGACCCCGAACTCCTACGAGCAGTACTTC.

This clone was recorded once. This sequence joins TRBV30 and TRBJ2-2; no clear D. In germline, CDR1 is GTSNPN, CDR2 SVGIG (reference sequence). Trimming took 2 bases from V and 7 from J, leaving 8 bases between them. The CDR3 is 12 amino acids. CDR3 bases: TGTGCCTGGAGTCAAGCCGTCGGGGAGCTGTTTTTT. Encoded protein: CAWSQAVGELFF.

V and J are TRBV7-9 and TRBJ2-7; 7 nucleotides match TRBD2. V was clipped by 8 bases and J by 2 bases; unmatched bases: 0. Germline V gene lookup returns CDR1 SEHNR and CDR2 FQNEAQ (reference sequence). This CDR3 contains 11 residues. CDR3 loop: CASGGAYEQYF. In DNA form, the CDR3 reads TGTGCCAGCGGGGGGGCCTACGAGCAGTACTTC. The complete variable domain, with remaining parts taken from reference TRBV7-9 and TRBJ2-7, reads DTGVSQNPRHKITKRGQNVTFRCDPISEHNRLYWYRQTLGQGPEFLTYFQNEAQLEKSRLLSDRFSAERPKGSFSTLEIQRTEQGDSAMYLCASGGAYEQYFGPGTRLTVT.

This clone has a single count. The J gene is TRBJ1-6, the V gene TRBV30; TRBD1 agrees at 7 bases. With V trimmed by 2 bases and J by 6 bases, 7 bases remained unmatched. CDR1 is GTSNPN, CDR2 SVGIG, per germline (reference sequence). The CDR3 is 15 residues long. This CDR3 is CAWSISGQSNSPLHF. The CDR3 nucleotides are TGTGCCTGGAGTATTTCGGGACAGAGTAATTCACCCCTCCACTTT. Full variable domain (missing parts from reference TRBV30 and TRBJ1-6): SQTIHQWPATLVQPVGSPLSLECTVEGTSNPNLYWYRQAAGRGLQLLFYSVGIGQISSEVPQNLSASRPQDRQFILSSKKLLLSDSGFYLCAWSISGQSNSPLHFGNGTRLTVT.

The chain carries TRBV7-6 and TRBJ1-4, with unresolved D. The CDR3 is 13 amino acids. Germline V gene sequence: CDR1 SGHVS, CDR2 FNYEAQ. V was pared by 2 bases and J by 8 bases, with 9 bases between. CDR3: CASSLRPGEKLFF. CDR3 DNA: TGTGCCAGCAGCTTAAGGCCGGGGGAAAAACTGTTTTTT. Supplemented by reference TRBV7-6 and TRBJ1-4, the full variable domain reads GAGVSQSPRYKVTKRGQDVALRCDPISGHVSLYWYRQALGQGPEFLTYFNYEAQQDKSGLPNDRFSAERPEGSISTLTIQRTEQRDSAMYRCASSLRPGEKLFFGSGTQLSVL.

This clone has a single count. The rearrangement links TRBV11-3 to TRBJ2-3; D unclear. V dropped 5 bases and J dropped 0 bases, with 6 bases sitting between them. Germline CDR1 and CDR2: SGHNT and YENEEA. The CDR3 spans 13 residues. The DNA for the CDR3 is TGTGCCAGCAGCCCGACTAGCACAGATACGCAGTATTTT. Protein: CASSPTSTDTQYF. Variable domain in full (rest from reference TRBV11-3 and TRBJ2-3): EAGVVQSPRYKIIEKKQPVAFWCNPISGHNTLYWYLQNLGQGPELLIRYENEEAVDDSQLPKDRFSAERLKGVDSTLKIQPAELGDSAVYLCASSPTSTDTQYFGPGTRLTVL.

The chain recombines TRBV6-1 with TRBJ1-3; D may be TRBD1 (6 bases). The V and J ends lost 5 bases and 4 bases respectively, with 15 bases between them. There are 15 residues in the CDR3. The germline V gene encodes CDR1 MNHNS and CDR2 SASEGT. Here the CDR3 DNA reads TGTGCCAGCAGTAACTTGGGGGCTTGGGGAAACACCATATATTTT. Translating it yields CASSNLGAWGNTIYF.

The chain combines TRBV2 with TRBJ2-4, with 14 bases aligning to TRBD2. The CDR3 loop spans 19 amino acids. CDR1 and CDR2 from the germline V gene are SNHLY and FYNNEI. V was clipped by 1 base and J by 0 bases; unmatched bases: 5. The chain's CDR3 is CASSEEGLAGAPAKNIQYF. The DNA for the CDR3 is TGTGCCAGCAGTGAAGAGGGACTAGCGGGGGCCCCAGCCAAAAACATTCAGTACTTC.

Comments on this clone: At one end, the junction sequence differs from germline, possibly due to a read error. J is TRBJ1-2 and V is TRBV5-1; TRBD1 matches 8 bases. This CDR3 spans 14 amino acids. Germline assignment: CDR1 SGHRS and CDR2 YFSETQ. CDR3 nucleotides: TGTGCCAGCAGTAAAGGACAGGGTCCCTATGGCTACACCTTC. Residues: CASSKGQGPYGYTF.

The CDR3 here is CATRTGGTKNIQYF. The CDR3 DNA sequence: TGTGCCACCAGGACAGGGGGGACCAAAAACATTCAGTACTTC. The gene calls are TRBV21-1 and TRBJ2-4; whether TRBD1, the table's D call, matches the DNA was not checked. TRBV21-1 is a known pseudogene. The CDR3 contains 14 residues.

The J gene is TRBJ2-5, the V gene TRBV11-2; TRBD2 agrees at 12 bases. Trimming at V came to 1 base and at J to 2 bases, leaving 8 bases not matched to a gene. This CDR3 contains 18 residues. Germline lookup yields CDR1 SGHAT and CDR2 FQNNGV. CDR3 DNA: TGTGCCAGCAGCTTAGTTGGTAGGACTAGCGGGGATCAAGAGACCCAGTACTTC. It is translated as CASSLVGRTSGDQETQYF.

The rearrangement uses TRBV18 and TRBJ2-1; 7 positions agree with TRBD2. With 0 bases clipped from V and 12 bases from J, the junction kept 5 bases outside the gene matches. This CDR3 contains 13 residues. Germline CDR1 reads KGHSH; CDR2 reads LQKENI. The CDR3 region is CASSPPSGRGQFF. Here the CDR3 DNA reads TGTGCCAGCTCACCACCCTCGGGGAGGGGGCAGTTCTTC.

The rearrangement uses TRBV19 and TRBJ2-7; no reliable D call. Trimming shortened V by 6 bases and J by 5 bases, and 17 bases separated the two germline ends. The CDR3 runs 14 residues. The germline gives CDR1 LNHDA, CDR2 SQIVND (reference sequence). CDR3 loop: CASSRDTVGDEQYF. CDR3 nucleotides: TGTGCCAGTAGCCGTGACACAGTTGGGGACGAGCAGTACTTC.

This clone was found once. The V call is TRBV7-3, the J call TRBJ2-3; 7 bases agree with TRBD1. CDR3 length: 15 amino acids. Per germline, CDR1 SGHTA and CDR2 FQGTGA. V shed 1 base and J 4 bases; nucleotides not matched to a gene: 5. CDR3 nucleotides: TGTGCCAGCAGCTTAAATGGGGGACAGTCAGATACGCAGTATTTT. As protein: CASSLNGGQSDTQYF.

The chain recombines TRBV11-2 with TRBJ1-4; D unresolved. V was trimmed by 3 bases and J by 8 bases, leaving 7 bases between them. Germline loops: CDR1 SGHAT, CDR2 FQNNGV. There are 12 residues in the CDR3. CDR3 sequence: CASSLDREKLFF. DNA for the CDR3: TGTGCCAGCAGCTTGGACCGAGAAAAACTGTTTTTT.

The chain carries TRBV27 and TRBJ1-4; D is possibly TRBD1 (6 bases). The CDR3 runs 13 residues. Germline CDR1 MNHEY, CDR2 SMNVEV (reference sequence). V was cut by 6 bases and J by 7 bases, with 12 bases left in between. The CDR3 region is CASRVTGIEKLFF. CDR3 DNA: TGTGCCAGCAGGGTCACAGGGATTGAAAAACTGTTTTTT.

CDR3 protein: CAWRMAGNNSPLHF. Written as DNA, the CDR3 is TGTGCCTGGAGAATGGCAGGGAATAATTCACCCCTCCACTTT. V and J are TRBV30 and TRBJ1-6, with a possible D match to TRBD1 (5 bases). Germline CDR1 GTSNPN, CDR2 SVGIG (reference sequence). The CDR3 covers 14 residues. The V and J ends lost 3 bases and 5 bases respectively, with 11 bases between them.

The rearrangement uses TRBV29-1 and TRBJ1-5, with 7 bases that match TRBD1. V gave up 7 bases and J gave up 3 bases; unmatched junction bases: 9. From germline, CDR1 is SQVTM and CDR2 ANQGSEA. The CDR3 sequence is 14 residues long. The CDR3 sequence: CSAQGIGDNQPQHF. The CDR3 DNA follows: TGCAGCGCACAGGGGATAGGGGACAATCAGCCCCAGCATTTT.

The gene calls are TRBV5-6 and TRBJ2-5, with D tentatively TRBD2 (5 bases). CDR1 is SGHDT and CDR2 is YYEEEE in the germline V gene. Trimming shortened V by 7 bases and J by 5 bases, and 18 bases separated the two germline ends. The CDR3 totals 14 residues. CDR3 in amino acids: CASGGRARQETQYF. The CDR3 bases are TGTGCCAGCGGAGGCCGGGCCAGGCAGGAGACCCAGTACTTC.

The chain carries TRBV5-4 and TRBJ2-3, with 7 bases lining up with TRBD2. Per germline, CDR1 SGHNT and CDR2 YYREEE (reference sequence). The CDR3 is 14 residues long. Trimming removed 6 bases from V and 4 bases from J; junction bases left unmatched: 8. CDR3 sequence (DNA): TGTGCCAGCACCAGAGCGGGAACCCCAGATACGCAGTATTTT. Translation gives CASTRAGTPDTQYF.

This clone was seen only a few times. V usage is TRBV4-2 and J usage is TRBJ2-7; D remains ambiguous. Germline-derived CDR1 and CDR2 are LGHNA and YNFKEQ. This CDR3 region has 14 residues. Trimming pared 1 base from V and 2 bases from J, leaving 9 bases between. CDR3: CASSQANAAYEQYF. Written as DNA, the CDR3 is TGTGCCAGCAGCCAAGCAAACGCCGCCTACGAGCAGTACTTC.

This clone was detected once. The rearrangement joins TRBV27 to TRBJ2-6, with D perhaps matching TRBD2 (6 bases). The germline CDR1 and CDR2 sequences are MNHEY and SMNVEV (reference sequence). This CDR3 has 18 residues. V lost 3 bases and J 2 bases, leaving 17 bases between the germline ends. The CDR3 protein is CASSFMHGTSPGANVLTF. In nucleotides, the CDR3 is TGTGCCAGCAGTTTTATGCACGGGACTTCCCCTGGGGCCAACGTCCTGACTTTC.